Listed here are 21 T cell receptor beta chains from one sample, sequenced in a study of PD-L1 blockade in urothelial cancer. Sequenced by immunoSEQ multiplex PCR; TCRdb stores in-frame clones only, minus some. The repertoire holds 30,000 to 40,000 clones, with 36% as singletons. Sequenced material: tumor tissue, taken before atezolizumab (anti-PD-L1) treatment. The origin of the receptors is a man in his 60s with urothelial cancer.

At least ten counts were recorded for this clone. The rearrangement uses TRBV11-3 and TRBJ2-7; 9 positions agree with TRBD1. Germline V gene lookup returns CDR1 SGHNT and CDR2 YENEEA. Germline trimming cut 3 bases from V and 5 bases from J; bases unmatched to any gene: 5. This CDR3 contains 14 residues. The CDR3 DNA is TGTGCCAGCAGCTTGATGGGGGACAGGGACGAGCAGTACTTC. Amino acid sequence: CASSLMGDRDEQYF.

There are a few counts of this clone. This chain joins TRBV4-1 and TRBJ2-7; TRBD2 agrees at 8 bases. This CDR3 contains 15 residues. The trim removed 0 bases at V and 4 bases at J, leaving 5 bases unmatched. Germline-derived CDR1 and CDR2 are MGHRA and YSYEKL. CDR3 in DNA: TGCGCCAGCAGCCAAGATAGTAGCGGGATGTACGAGCAGTACTTC. Encoded protein: CASSQDSSGMYEQYF.

This clone was counted between two and nine times. The chain carries TRBV6-7 and TRBJ2-1; a possible D gene is TRBD2 (6 bases). TRBV6-7 is an ORF for which the function is uncertain. Trimming pared 5 bases from V and 1 base from J, leaving 12 bases between. This CDR3 contains 15 residues. The CDR3 loop reads CASSPGLKSYNEQFF. The CDR3 nucleotides read TGTGCCAGCAGTCCAGGACTAAAGTCCTACAATGAGCAGTTCTTC.

The chain carries TRBV29-1 and TRBJ1-2, with 9 positions matching TRBD1. The junction had 4 bases not matched to a gene; V was cut back by 3 bases and J by 2 bases. Germline lookup yields CDR1 SQVTM and CDR2 ANQGSEA. CDR3 size: 14 residues. The CDR3 region has the DNA TGCAGCGTTGAGGGACAGGGAAGAAACTATGGCTACACCTTC. Translation: CSVEGQGRNYGYTF.

Ten or more counts support this clone. V and J are TRBV6-8 and TRBJ2-7, with a tentative D call TRBD2 (5 bases). The CDR3 covers 15 residues. V was shortened by 3 bases and J by 3 bases, with 15 bases between the two germline ends. The germline CDR1 and CDR2 sequences are MNHGY and SAAAGT. The CDR3 DNA sequence: TGTGCCAGCAGTTATAGACCGGGATACAACTACGAGCAGTACTTC. This translates into CASSYRPGYNYEQYF.

This clone occurred a few times. The chain links TRBV30 to TRBJ1-2; D is unclear. Trimming cost V 7 bases and J 6 bases, with 21 bases left between them. Germline CDR1 and CDR2: GTSNPN and SVGIG (reference sequence). The length of the CDR3 is 14 residues. The CDR3 is CASSTGLTFDGYTF. CDR3 sequence (DNA): TGTGCCTCCTCCACCGGGCTTACCTTCGATGGCTACACCTTC. Variable domain in full (rest from reference TRBV30 and TRBJ1-2): SQTIHQWPATLVQPVGSPLSLECTVEGTSNPNLYWYRQAAGRGLQLLFYSVGIGQISSEVPQNLSASRPQDRQFILSSKKLLLSDSGFYLCASSTGLTFDGYTFGSGTRLTVV.

In this sample, this clone is medium-sized (0.01 to 0.1%). The chain uses TRBV6-8 and TRBJ1-1; 10 bases fit TRBD1. Germline assignment: CDR1 MNHGY and CDR2 SAAAGT. Trimming at V came to 5 bases and at J to 5 bases, leaving 5 bases not matched to a gene. The CDR3 runs 14 residues. CDR3 in DNA: TGTGCCAGCAGTGGGGGACAGGGGAGGACTGAAGCTTTCTTT. Translated: CASSGGQGRTEAFF.

This chain links TRBV19 with TRBJ1-5; D might be TRBD1 (6 bases). Germline assignment: CDR1 LNHDA and CDR2 SQIVND (reference sequence). V lost 6 bases, J lost 1 base, and 10 bases lay in between. The CDR3 has 14 residues. CDR3 DNA sequence: TGTGCCAGTAGCTTAGACAGGAGCAATCAGCCCCAGCATTTT. It encodes CASSLDRSNQPQHF.

This clone has just a few counts. The rearrangement joins TRBV12-5 to TRBJ2-2; 9 nucleotides agree with TRBD1. Germline V lookup: CDR1 LGHNT, CDR2 FRNRAP. This CDR3 has 13 residues. The CDR3 bases are TGTGCCAGCGAGGACAGGGGAACCGGGGAGCTGTTTTTT. Translated: CASEDRGTGELFF.

This clone showed up just a few times. The chain is built from TRBV4-1 and TRBJ1-5; no clear D. CDR3 length: 13 amino acids. Germline lookup yields CDR1 MGHRA and CDR2 YSYEKL. Between the trimmed V and J ends, which lost 0 bases and 9 bases, there was a span of 9 bases. In nucleotides, the CDR3 is TGCGCCAGCAGCCAAGAGCTAATCTCGCCCCAGCATTTT. Its translation: CASSQELISPQHF.

The rearrangement joins TRBV6-8 to TRBJ1-5; D not resolved. The V end was cut by 6 bases, the J end by 3 bases, with 6 bases between. Germline lookup yields CDR1 MNHGY and CDR2 SAAAGT. The length of the CDR3 is 12 residues. The CDR3 here is CASRTANQPQHF. CDR3 sequence (DNA): TGTGCCAGCAGGACCGCCAATCAGCCCCAGCATTTT.

V is TRBV6-8 and J is TRBJ1-1; no definite D call. The germline V gene has CDR1 MNHGY and CDR2 SAAAGT. The CDR3 covers 14 residues. The germline V and J ends were trimmed by 6 bases and 4 bases, with 15 bases remaining between them. CDR3 sequence (DNA): TGTGCCAGCAGGTTGGGAGCAGAGCTCACTGAAGCTTTCTTT. This encodes CASRLGAELTEAFF.

This clone has more than one count but fewer than ten. The chain recombines TRBV4-1 with TRBJ2-2; TRBD1 matches 8 bases. The V gene's germline CDR1 is MGHRA and CDR2 YSYEKL. V was clipped by 3 bases and J by 6 bases; unmatched bases: 9. The CDR3 is 16 amino acids. The CDR3 DNA reads as TGCGCCAGCAGCCAGACAGGGGTCGGTGTCGCCGGGGAGCTGTTTTTT. Translating it yields CASSQTGVGVAGELFF.

Comments on this clone: One or more bases were not read clearly; the residue they encode is written X. This chain uses TRBV5-1 with TRBJ1-1, with D possibly matching TRBD1 (5 bases). The germline gives CDR1 SGHRS, CDR2 YFSETQ. The CDR3 is 15 amino acids. V lost 0 bases and J 0 bases, leaving 9 bases between the germline ends. The CDR3 spells CASSLGGTXNTEAFF. CDR3 DNA: TGCGCCAGCAGCTTGGGGGGGACGRTGAACACTGAAGCTTTCTTT.

This clone was observed at least ten times. The chain combines TRBV6-8 with TRBJ1-1; D unclear. Trimming shortened V by 2 bases and J by 11 bases, and 12 bases separated the two germline ends. The V gene's germline CDR1 is MNHGY and CDR2 SAAAGT. The CDR3 spans 12 residues. CDR3 coding DNA: TGTGCCAGCAGTTACCCGCAGGATAGGGCTTTCTTT. The encoded protein is CASSYPQDRAFF.

This clone was found a few times. This sequence joins TRBV5-1 and TRBJ1-2; D gene unclear. Trimming pared 0 bases from V and 4 bases from J, leaving 10 bases between. Germline lookup yields CDR1 SGHRS and CDR2 YFSETQ. This CDR3 region has 14 residues. CDR3 bases: TGCGCCAGCAGCTTGGATTGGCGGGGCTATGGCTACACCTTC. This encodes CASSLDWRGYGYTF.

The rearrangement uses TRBV18 and TRBJ1-3, with a possible D match to TRBD1 (6 bases). The CDR3 has 18 amino acids. Germline CDR1 is KGHSH and CDR2 is LQKENI. Trimming stripped 3 bases from V and 0 bases from J, with 18 bases between. CDR3 sequence: CASSPYRPQGFSGNTIYF. The CDR3 DNA is TGTGCCAGCTCACCCTACCGACCTCAGGGGTTCTCTGGAAACACCATATATTTT.

This clone was observed many times. The chain employs TRBV7-6 and TRBJ1-5, with D tentatively TRBD1 (6 bases). Trimming took 5 bases from V and 2 from J, leaving 13 bases between them. Germline V gene data show CDR1 as SGHVS and CDR2 as FNYEAQ. This CDR3 comprises 15 residues. CDR3 DNA: TGTGCCAGCAGCGCCTCGGGGGGGCGCAATCAGCCCCAGCATTTT. Amino acids: CASSASGGRNQPQHF.

The chain combines TRBV15 with TRBJ2-1; 15 bases line up with TRBD2. Germline assignment: CDR1 LNHNV and CDR2 YYDKDF (reference sequence). There are 22 residues in the CDR3. Losses at the gene ends were 3 bases for V and 4 bases for J; bases not matched to a gene: 19. The chain's CDR3 is CATSSDLRGLAGGPRGYNEQFF. The CDR3 region has the DNA TGTGCCACCAGCAGTGACCTTCGTGGACTAGCGGGAGGGCCCAGGGGTTACAATGAGCAGTTCTTC. The full variable domain, with the rest looked up from reference TRBV15 and TRBJ2-1, is DAMVIQNPRYQVTQFGKPVTLSCSQTLNHNVMYWYQQKSSQAPKLLFHYYDKDFNNEADTPDNFQSRRPNTSFCFLDIRSPGLGDTAMYLCATSSDLRGLAGGPRGYNEQFFGPGTRLTVL.

This rearrangement joins TRBV28 to TRBJ1-3; 12 bases match TRBD1. The trim removed 8 bases at V and 1 base at J, leaving 3 bases unmatched. Germline loops: CDR1 MDHEN, CDR2 SYDVKM. The CDR3 contains 15 residues. For the CDR3, the DNA is TGTGCCAGCGGGGACAGGGGGCTGTCTGGAAACACCATATATTTT. It specifies CASGDRGLSGNTIYF.

In this sample, this clone is medium-sized. The chain has TRBV6-8 and TRBJ1-2, with a possible D match to TRBD1 (5 bases). Trimming stripped 5 bases from V and 5 bases from J, with 15 bases between. The CDR3 runs 14 residues. Germline V lookup: CDR1 MNHGY, CDR2 SAAAGT. CDR3 DNA sequence: TGTGCCAGCAGTGAGGAGGGGAGGAGATATGGCTACACCTTC. Translation: CASSEEGRRYGYTF.